This passage covers 13 T cell receptor beta chains from one sample sequenced in a study of chronic HIV infection and antiretroviral therapy. MiXCR was run by TCRdb on the 5' RACE reads, yielding one entry per CDR3 protein. The sample records over 40,000 distinct CDR3 sequences, 19% being singletons. The sequenced sample consisted of peripheral blood. The receptors shown here come from an adult who had HIV and had not received antiretroviral therapy, or was an uninfected healthy control (not recorded which).

This clonotype was picked up a small number of times. The V and J genes are TRBV7-9 and TRBJ2-4; D not resolved. CDR1 is SEHNR and CDR2 is FQNEAQ in the germline V gene (reference sequence). V shed 1 base and J shed 8 bases, with 9 bases lying between them. This CDR3 has 13 residues. CDR3 in DNA: TGTGCCAGCAGCTTAGGTTCGGCTGACATTCAGTACTTC. Translated: CASSLGSADIQYF.

The CDR3 here is CASKPGQGADTQYF. DNA of the CDR3: TGCGCCAGCAAACCGGGACAGGGGGCAGATACGCAGTATTTT. J is TRBJ2-3 and V is TRBV5-1, with 11 bases aligning to TRBD1. The V and J ends lost 6 bases and 4 bases, in that order; junction bases with no gene match: 4. Per germline, CDR1 SGHRS and CDR2 YFSETQ. This CDR3 region has 14 residues.

V gene TRBV29-1 combines with J gene TRBJ1-2, with D uncertain. Trimming took off 7 bases at V and 7 bases at J, with 10 bases between the two ends. Germline CDR1 is SQVTM and CDR2 is ANQGSEA. This CDR3 is built from 10 residues. The chain's CDR3 is CSADASGYTF. The DNA of the CDR3 is TGCAGCGCTGACGCGTCTGGCTACACCTTC. Based on the CDR3 plus reference TRBV29-1 and TRBJ1-2, the full variable domain is SAVISQKPSRDICQRGTSLTIQCQVDSQVTMMFWYRQQPGQSLTLIATANQGSEATYESGFVIDKFPISRPNLTFSTLTVSNMSPEDSSIYLCSADASGYTFGSGTRLTVV.

This clonotype was counted a few times. V and J are TRBV28 and TRBJ1-5, with TRBD1 as a possible D gene (6 bases). V lost 5 bases, J lost 3 bases, and 11 bases lay in between. CDR1 and CDR2 (germline): MDHEN, SYDVKM. This CDR3 comprises 14 residues. The CDR3 loop is CASSPGQINQPQHF. The CDR3 nucleotides are TGTGCCAGCAGTCCAGGACAGATCAATCAGCCCCAGCATTTT. Drawing the rest from reference TRBV28 and TRBJ1-5, the complete variable domain is DVKVTQSSRYLVKRTGEKVFLECVQDMDHENMFWYRQDPGLGLRLIYFSYDVKMKEKGDIPEGYSVSREKKERFSLILESASTNQTSMYLCASSPGQINQPQHFGDGTRLSIL.

CDR3 residues: CASSLGYAWTEAFF. CDR3 in DNA: TGTGCCAGCAGCCTAGGGTACGCTTGGACTGAAGCTTTCTTT. The chain links TRBV11-2 to TRBJ1-1, with D hard to call. Germline V gene lookup returns CDR1 SGHAT and CDR2 FQNNGV. Trimming removed 5 bases from V and 5 bases from J, with 15 bases in between. This CDR3 has 14 residues.

The chain links TRBV6-1 to TRBJ1-6; no definite D call. The ends were cut back, 7 bases at V and 8 bases at J, with 9 bases in the middle. Germline CDR1 and CDR2: MNHNS and SASEGT. This CDR3 region has 12 residues. CDR3 region: CASKVGHSPLHF. In DNA, the CDR3 is TGTGCCAGCAAGGTTGGGCATTCACCCCTCCACTTT.

This clonotype has only a few counts. This chain uses TRBV9 with TRBJ1-2, with D unresolved. CDR3 size: 15 residues. Trimming removed 0 bases at V and 8 bases at J, with 17 bases between. CDR1 SGDLS and CDR2 YYNGEE come from the germline V gene. The CDR3 nucleotides read TGTGCCAGCAGCGTAGGTACGACACCAGCCAGGGGCTACACCTTC. Its translation is CASSVGTTPARGYTF.

This chain joins TRBV11-2 and TRBJ2-3; D is ambiguous. The ends were cut back, 3 bases at V and 8 bases at J, with 15 bases in the middle. The germline CDR1 and CDR2 sequences are SGHAT and FQNNGV. CDR3 length: 14 residues. DNA of the CDR3: TGTGCCAGCAGCTTGCCGCCCTCGATCTCTACGCAGTATTTT. Protein: CASSLPPSISTQYF.

A few counts support this clonotype. The rearrangement links TRBV3-1 to TRBJ2-7; a possible D gene is TRBD2 (5 bases). The CDR3 covers 15 residues. V lost 3 bases, J lost 4 bases, and 16 bases lay in between. The germline gives CDR1 LGHDT, CDR2 YNNKEL (reference sequence). CDR3 bases: TGTGCCAGCAGCCATAGCCGGGGTCGAGAGTACGAGCAGTACTTC. This codes for CASSHSRGREYEQYF.

This clonotype was found a few times. The chain is built from TRBV28 and TRBJ2-1; 10 bases map to TRBD1. V shed 3 bases, J shed 7 bases, and the junction held 3 bases outside the gene matches. The CDR3 sequence is 14 residues long. Germline V gene data show CDR1 as MDHEN and CDR2 as SYDVKM. Written as DNA, the CDR3 is TGTGCCAGCAGTTTTTGGACAGGGGGGAATGAGCAGTTCTTC. Translated, it gives CASSFWTGGNEQFF.

This clonotype has more than one count but fewer than ten. V is TRBV5-5 and J is TRBJ2-7, with 8 positions matching TRBD1. The V and J ends lost 4 bases and 0 bases, in that order; junction bases with no gene match: 18. The CDR3 loop spans 19 amino acids. The germline CDR1 and CDR2 sequences are SGHKS and YYEKEE (reference sequence). As DNA, the CDR3 is TGTGCCAGCAGCGGCGGCCCGGGGTCAAGGACAGGGAGCTCCTACGAGCAGTACTTC. Its translation is CASSGGPGSRTGSSYEQYF.

This clonotype was detected many times. The V call is TRBV29-1, the J call TRBJ1-2; tentatively, D is TRBD1 (5 bases). The V gene's germline CDR1 is SQVTM and CDR2 ANQGSEA. Trimming cost V 5 bases and J 3 bases, with 13 bases left between them. The CDR3 has 13 residues. CDR3 in amino acids: CSVSAGTDYGYTF. In DNA form, the CDR3 reads TGCAGCGTTAGTGCCGGGACTGACTATGGCTACACCTTC.

There are a few counts of this clonotype. V usage is TRBV24-1 and J usage is TRBJ2-1, with 10 nucleotides matching TRBD1. Germline trimming cut 7 bases from V and 8 bases from J; bases unmatched to any gene: 4. This CDR3 is built from 13 residues. From germline, CDR1 is KGHDR and CDR2 SFDVKD. CDR3 sequence (DNA): TGTGCCACCAGCGACAGGGGGCGCGATGAGCAGTTCTTC. Protein sequence: CATSDRGRDEQFF.